The T cell receptor (beta chain) under discussion was sequenced for a study of shared clonotypes between healthy human individuals. Study conclusions and caveats: What naive subsets generally showed was a larger estimated richness than memory subsets showed.

On this clone: Its antigen is currently unknown.

This CDR3 has 12 amino acids. Trimming removed 2 bases from V and 6 bases from J, with 9 bases in between. The germline V gene encodes CDR1 SGHRS and CDR2 YFSETQ. Every subset's genomic DNA went evenly onto several immunoSEQ plates. Each replicate PCR on the sorted subsets used roughly 190 ng DNA (roughly 32,000 T cell genomes). Methods used by the authors: ImmunoSEQ output lacked quality scores and full-length reads, limiting matched filtering. Sequenced by immunoSEQ multiplex PCR; TCRdb stores in-frame clones only, minus some. That table is the source of V, J and clone size, and D and trimming were worked out from the DNA. The table lists some 900,000 clones, approximately 76% of them singletons, with roughly 1.5% in the top ten.

The chain combines TRBV5-1 with TRBJ2-7; a possible D gene is TRBD1 (5 bases). The source is a young man in good health. Sequencing was done on a sample of memory CD4+ T cells sorted from blood. Subset denoted: CD45RA-negative fraction. The CDR3 reads CASSFSGREQYF. For the CDR3, the DNA is TGCGCCAGCAGCTTTTCAGGGCGCGAGCAGTACTTC.